The T cell receptor (beta chain) under discussion was sequenced for a study of PD-1 blockade in classical Hodgkin lymphoma. V lost 4 bases and J 11 bases, leaving 17 bases between the germline ends. Germline V lookup: CDR1 ENHRY, CDR2 SYGVKD. The CDR3 contains 13 residues. Repertoires were generated with immunoSEQ multiplex PCR, while TCRdb's copy carries only in-frame clones and drops some. Found here are tens of thousands of clones, about 88% of them singletons; the top ten hold more than 0.35%. In regard to this clone: The target antigen is unknown.

Documented time point: cycle 4 day 1 (C4D1), after less than 7 weeks of nivolumab. Each and every patient relapsed after autologous stem cell transplantation, and patients got differing brentuximab vedotin exposure. Magnetic negative selection was used to purify CD4+ T cells from thawed PBMCs. Study conclusions and caveats: The repertoire differences lack a defined cause, possibly disease activity or prior therapy. Those patients who began receiving nivolumab less than 1 year after ASCT had lower diversity, and they were excluded. When set against healthy donors, newly diagnosed patients were reported to show lower baseline TCR diversity.

Sequencing was performed on CD4+ T cells from blood, taken before the fourth cycle of nivolumab. The TCR comes from a human donor with classical Hodgkin lymphoma. The rearrangement uses TRBV10-3 and TRBJ1-1, with D maybe TRBD1 (5 bases). The CDR3: CAISGTQPGGAFF. CDR3 nucleotides: TGTGCCATCAGTGGTACGCAGCCCGGGGGGGCTTTCTTT.